This T cell receptor beta chain was recovered during a study of OX40 agonist ivuxolimab in advanced cancers. Looking at the study overall: Hepatocellular carcinoma, melanoma, renal cell or head and neck cancer was diagnosed in the dose-escalation patients. Findings and limits, study-wide: Researchers did not establish what antigens the expanded peripheral T cells target. With doses of 0.1 to 3.0 mg/kg, CD4+ and CD8+ blood T cells had undergone clonal expansion by week 6. Expanded clones belonging to CD8+ T cells outnumbered, on average, those of CD4+.

A remark on this clone: Its antigen remains unidentified.

Sequencing used immunoSEQ multiplex PCR; TCRdb keeps in-frame clones, though not all of them. The sample consists of about 77,000 clones, around 87% of them appearing once. The sequencing used CD4+ or CD8+ T cells sorted from blood, collected in a trial of the OX40 agonist ivuxolimab. The TCR comes from an adult with an advanced solid tumor such as melanoma, head and neck, liver or kidney cancer.

CDR3 in amino acids: CSVDRTGAGEAFF. CDR3 bases: TGCAGCGTTGACAGGACAGGGGCAGGTGAAGCTTTCTTT. The rearrangement uses TRBV29-1 and TRBJ1-1; 9 bases line up with TRBD1. Germline V gene data show CDR1 as SQVTM and CDR2 as ANQGSEA. The J segment lost 7 bases and the V segment lost 3 bases, leaving 6 bases of the junction unmatched. This CDR3 spans 13 amino acids.